Following are 17 T cell receptor beta chains from one sample sequenced in a study of blood T cells in healthy people across ages (dated by TCRdb to about 2015). The library relied on 5' RACE. Sequencer: Illumina HiSeq 2500. A second PCR of roughly 7 to 12 cycles was run with a J-beta primer mix and a sample-barcoded 5' primer. Using fastp at Q25 and MiXCR, TCRdb reprocessed the public reads and kept productive beta chains. Under each unique CDR3 protein, matching rows form one entry showing the most common genes and DNA. The sample contains 650,000 to 800,000 distinct CDR3 sequences, 40% to 50% of them found a single time. Roughly 18% of the sample belongs to the ten largest clones. Sequencing used blood. The receptors stem from a man aged 60-69 years in good health.

This clonotype was counted many times. This chain joins TRBV4-3 and TRBJ2-1; D ambiguous. Germline V gives CDR1 LGHNA, CDR2 YSLEER. Trimming removed 1 base from V and 4 bases from J, with 5 bases in between. The CDR3 loop spans 13 amino acids. The CDR3 DNA reads as TGCGCCAGCAGCCAAGTGGGGTACAATGAGCAGTTCTTC. This gives the protein CASSQVGYNEQFF.

V is TRBV20-1 and J is TRBJ2-7; D gene unclear. Germline CDR1 DFQATT, CDR2 SNEGSKA (reference sequence). This CDR3 comprises 14 residues. V was cut by 2 bases and J by 4 bases, with 15 bases left in between. CDR3 amino acids: CSARPVRTAYEQYF. DNA for the CDR3: TGCAGTGCTAGACCTGTAAGGACCGCGTACGAGCAGTACTTC.

The chain has TRBV7-2 and TRBJ2-3; tentative D call: TRBD1 (6 bases). CDR1 and CDR2 from the germline V gene are SGHTA and FQGNSA. The V end lost 4 bases, the J end lost 9 bases, and 11 bases lay between the germline ends. The CDR3 spans 12 residues. The CDR3 DNA reads as TGTGCCAGCAGCTCGGCCGGACAGACGCAGTATTTT. Amino acid sequence: CASSSAGQTQYF.

The chain is built from TRBV27 and TRBJ2-3; 9 bases are shared with TRBD1. Germline V gene data show CDR1 as MNHEY and CDR2 as SMNVEV (reference sequence). V trimming: 10 bases; J trimming: 2 bases; junction bases outside the gene matches: 10. The CDR3 spans 15 residues. CDR3 sequence reads: CANARQGEITDTQYF. As DNA, the CDR3 is TGTGCCAACGCCCGACAGGGGGAAATCACAGATACGCAGTATTTT.

Many counts were recorded for this clonotype. V usage is TRBV5-1 and J usage is TRBJ1-1; no clear D gene. V was cut by 0 bases and J by 4 bases, with 13 bases left in between. The CDR3 covers 15 residues. Germline V gene sequence: CDR1 SGHRS, CDR2 YFSETQ. This CDR3 is CASSLVSGSSTEAFF. CDR3 nucleotides: TGCGCCAGCAGCTTGGTGTCGGGTTCGAGCACTGAAGCTTTCTTT.

The chain has TRBV5-1 and TRBJ2-5; tentatively, D is TRBD2 (5 bases). CDR1 is SGHRS and CDR2 is YFSETQ in the germline V gene. The CDR3 is 14 amino acids. Trimming pared 4 bases from V and 3 bases from J, leaving 13 bases between. CDR3 bases: TGCGCCAGCAGCCCGGGCCCCGGGGAAGAGACCCAGTACTTC. It encodes CASSPGPGEETQYF. Based on the CDR3 plus reference TRBV5-1 and TRBJ2-5, the full variable domain is KAGVTQTPRYLIKTRGQQVTLSCSPISGHRSVSWYQQTPGQGLQFLFEYFSETQRNKGNFPGRFSGRQFSNSRSEMNVSTLELGDSALYLCASSPGPGEETQYFGPGTRLLVL.

The chain uses TRBV12-3 or TRBV12-4 and TRBJ2-3; 10 positions match TRBD2. This CDR3 comprises 19 residues. The V segment lost 6 bases and the J segment 2 bases; nucleotides outside the gene matches: 17. The chain's CDR3 is CASSLRDSGGAFDTDTQYF. The CDR3 nucleotides are TGTGCCAGCAGCTTGAGGGACAGCGGGGGGGCCTTTGACACAGATACGCAGTATTTT.

The CDR3 protein is CASLLETSGNNEQFF. The CDR3 nucleotides read TGTGCCAGTCTCCTCGAGACTAGCGGGAACAATGAGCAGTTCTTC. J is TRBJ2-1 and V is TRBV6-1; 11 bases map to TRBD2. This CDR3 comprises 15 residues. V lost 9 bases to trimming and J lost 5 bases; unmatched junction nucleotides: 9. The V gene's germline CDR1 is MNHNS and CDR2 SASEGT.

This clonotype was observed many times. The chain combines TRBV20-1 with TRBJ2-5, with a tentative D call TRBD1 (6 bases). This CDR3 has 13 residues. Germline V lookup: CDR1 DFQATT, CDR2 SNEGSKA (reference sequence). Trimming shortened V by 5 bases and J by 3 bases, and 13 bases separated the two germline ends. DNA for the CDR3: TGCAGTGCTCACTTTAACAGGGAAGAGACCCAGTACTTC. Translating gives CSAHFNREETQYF.

This clonotype was recorded a few times. V and J are TRBV7-2 and TRBJ2-5; the D gene is possibly TRBD1 (5 bases). The CDR3 spans 14 residues. Per the germline V gene, CDR1 is SGHTA and CDR2 is FQGNSA. The V end was cut by 5 bases, the J end by 5 bases, with 15 bases between. The CDR3 sequence is CASSPQPPGETQYF. The CDR3 region has the DNA TGTGCCAGCAGCCCCCAACCCCCAGGGGAGACCCAGTACTTC.

This chain joins TRBV4-1 and TRBJ2-5; TRBD2 agrees at 9 bases. The J segment lost 2 bases and the V segment lost 2 bases, leaving 9 bases of the junction unmatched. The germline gives CDR1 MGHRA, CDR2 YSYEKL. CDR3 length equals 17 residues. The DNA of the CDR3 is TGCGCCAGCAGCCAAAAGTATGCGGGGGGGAGACAAGAGACCCAGTACTTC. Its translation is CASSQKYAGGRQETQYF.

The CDR3 bases are TGCAGTGCTAGTGGACAGGCCGACTACGGGCAGTACTTC. It encodes CSASGQADYGQYF. The V gene is TRBV20-1, the J gene TRBJ2-5, with 7 bases matching TRBD1. Trimming took 3 bases from V and 11 from J; bases not matched to a gene: 12. The CDR3 is 13 residues long. The germline V gene encodes CDR1 DFQATT and CDR2 SNEGSKA (reference sequence).

This chain joins TRBV3-1 and TRBJ1-2, with TRBD1 as a possible D gene (6 bases). V lost 6 bases, J lost 8 bases, and 16 bases lay in between. There are 13 residues in the CDR3. CDR1 LGHDT and CDR2 YNNKEL come from the germline V gene (reference sequence). CDR3 loop: CASRQGPGGGYTF. The CDR3 DNA sequence: TGTGCCAGCAGACAGGGCCCTGGAGGCGGCTACACCTTC.

V is TRBV9 and J is TRBJ2-5; maybe TRBD2 (6 bases). The CDR3 consists of 15 residues. The V end was cut by 0 bases, the J end by 2 bases, with 11 bases between. Germline lookup yields CDR1 SGDLS and CDR2 YYNGEE. This CDR3 reads CASSVVIGGQETQYF. DNA for the CDR3: TGTGCCAGCAGCGTAGTAATTGGGGGGCAAGAGACCCAGTACTTC.

This clonotype was observed a few times. The gene calls are TRBV4-3 and TRBJ2-1, with 10 bases identical to TRBD2. V gave up 2 bases and J gave up 5 bases; unmatched junction bases: 18. The CDR3 has 20 amino acids. The germline CDR1 and CDR2 sequences are LGHNA and YSLEER. The CDR3 DNA reads as TGCGCCAGCAGCCAAAGCGGGGGGGCCGGTAGGGACAGCCAGGACAATGAGCAGTTCTTC. This codes for CASSQSGGAGRDSQDNEQFF.

The rearrangement joins TRBV11-2 to TRBJ2-2; D is unresolved. Germline CDR1 is SGHAT and CDR2 is FQNNGV. This CDR3 has 13 amino acids. Deletions cut 5 bases from V and 1 base from J, with 5 bases between. The CDR3 protein is CASSPRNTGELFF. The CDR3 DNA reads TGTGCCAGCAGCCCTCGGAACACCGGGGAGCTGTTTTTT.

V and J are TRBV12-3 or TRBV12-4 and TRBJ1-2; tentatively, D is TRBD1 (5 bases). Trimming left V 7 bases short and J 6 bases short, with 21 bases between. The CDR3 is 15 residues long. The CDR3 DNA reads as TGTGCCAGCAATACTTTTGGGGCAAGTAGTAATGGCTACACCTTC. This sequence encodes CASNTFGASSNGYTF.